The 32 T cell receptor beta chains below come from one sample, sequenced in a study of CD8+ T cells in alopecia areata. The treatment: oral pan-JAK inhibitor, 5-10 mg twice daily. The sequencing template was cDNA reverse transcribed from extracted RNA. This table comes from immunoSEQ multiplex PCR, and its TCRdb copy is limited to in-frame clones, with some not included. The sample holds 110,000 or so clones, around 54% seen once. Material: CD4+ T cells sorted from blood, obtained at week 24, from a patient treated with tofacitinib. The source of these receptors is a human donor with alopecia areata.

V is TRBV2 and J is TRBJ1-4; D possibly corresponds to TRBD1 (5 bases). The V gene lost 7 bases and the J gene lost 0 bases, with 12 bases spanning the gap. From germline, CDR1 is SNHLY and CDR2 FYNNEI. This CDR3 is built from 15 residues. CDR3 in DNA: TGTGCCAGCAAATTCGACAGTGCAACTAATGAAAAACTGTTTTTT. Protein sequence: CASKFDSATNEKLFF.

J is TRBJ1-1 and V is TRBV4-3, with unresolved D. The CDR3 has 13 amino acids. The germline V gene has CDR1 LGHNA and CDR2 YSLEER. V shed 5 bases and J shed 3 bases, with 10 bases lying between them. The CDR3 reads CASSLTRDTEAFF. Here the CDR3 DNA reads TGCGCCAGCAGCTTGACCCGGGACACTGAAGCTTTCTTT.

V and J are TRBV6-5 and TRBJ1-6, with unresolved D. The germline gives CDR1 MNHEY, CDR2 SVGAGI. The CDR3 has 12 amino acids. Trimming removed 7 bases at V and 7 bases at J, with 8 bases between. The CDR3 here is CASKAPNSPLHF. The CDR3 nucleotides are TGTGCCAGCAAGGCTCCCAATTCACCCCTCCACTTT.

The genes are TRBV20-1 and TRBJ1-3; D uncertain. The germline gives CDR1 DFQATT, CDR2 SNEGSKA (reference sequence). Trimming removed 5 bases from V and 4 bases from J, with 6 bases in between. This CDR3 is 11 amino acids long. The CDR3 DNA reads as TGCAGTGCTCCTGTAGGAAACACCATATATTTT. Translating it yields CSAPVGNTIYF.

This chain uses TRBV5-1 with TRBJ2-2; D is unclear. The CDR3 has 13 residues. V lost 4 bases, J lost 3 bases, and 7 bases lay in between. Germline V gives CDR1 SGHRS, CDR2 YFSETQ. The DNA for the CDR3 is TGCGCCAGCAGCCTCCGGGACACCGGGGAGCTGTTTTTT. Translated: CASSLRDTGELFF.

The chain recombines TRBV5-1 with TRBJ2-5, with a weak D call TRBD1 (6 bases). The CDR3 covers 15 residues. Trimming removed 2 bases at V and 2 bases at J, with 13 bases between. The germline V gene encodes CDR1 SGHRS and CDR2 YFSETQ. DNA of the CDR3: TGCGCCAGCAGCTTAGAGGACAGACTTCAAGAGACCCAGTACTTC. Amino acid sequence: CASSLEDRLQETQYF. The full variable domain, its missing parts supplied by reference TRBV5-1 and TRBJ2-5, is KAGVTQTPRYLIKTRGQQVTLSCSPISGHRSVSWYQQTPGQGLQFLFEYFSETQRNKGNFPGRFSGRQFSNSRSEMNVSTLELGDSALYLCASSLEDRLQETQYFGPGTRLLVL.

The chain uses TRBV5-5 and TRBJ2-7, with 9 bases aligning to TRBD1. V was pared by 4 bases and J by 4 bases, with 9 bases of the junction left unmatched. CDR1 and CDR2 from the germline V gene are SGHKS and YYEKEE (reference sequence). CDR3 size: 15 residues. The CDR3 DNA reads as TGTGCCAGCAGCCATACGACAGGGGGTGGATACGAGCAGTACTTC. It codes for CASSHTTGGGYEQYF.

The CDR3 is CASSLRTSGASTDTQYF. The CDR3 nucleotides read TGTGCCAGCAGCCTTCGGACTAGCGGGGCTAGCACAGATACGCAGTATTTT. The V gene is TRBV7-2, the J gene TRBJ2-3; 12 nucleotides align to TRBD2. This CDR3 has 17 amino acids. Trimming at V came to 5 bases and at J to 0 bases, leaving 6 bases not matched to a gene. CDR1 is SGHTA and CDR2 is FQGNSA in the germline V gene.

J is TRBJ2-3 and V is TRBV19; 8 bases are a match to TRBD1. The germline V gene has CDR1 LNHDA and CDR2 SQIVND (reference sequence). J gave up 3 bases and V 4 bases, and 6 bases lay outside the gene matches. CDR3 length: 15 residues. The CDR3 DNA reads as TGTGCCAGTAGTAACCCAGGGGGCGGAACAGATACGCAGTATTTT. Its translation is CASSNPGGGTDTQYF.

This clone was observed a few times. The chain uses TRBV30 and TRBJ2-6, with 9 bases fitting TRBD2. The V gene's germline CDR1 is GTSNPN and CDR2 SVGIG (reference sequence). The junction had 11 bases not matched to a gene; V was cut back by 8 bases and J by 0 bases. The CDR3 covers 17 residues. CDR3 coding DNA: TGTGCCGGGACTCTAGCGGGGAGGTCCTCTGGGGCCAACGTCCTGACTTTC. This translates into CAGTLAGRSSGANVLTF.

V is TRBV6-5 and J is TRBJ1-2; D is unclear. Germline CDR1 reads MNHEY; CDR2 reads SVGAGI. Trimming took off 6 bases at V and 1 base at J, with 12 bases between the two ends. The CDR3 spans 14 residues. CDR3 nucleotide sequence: TGTGCCAGCAGGGGAGGAGGCAATAACTATGGCTACACCTTC. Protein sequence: CASRGGGNNYGYTF.

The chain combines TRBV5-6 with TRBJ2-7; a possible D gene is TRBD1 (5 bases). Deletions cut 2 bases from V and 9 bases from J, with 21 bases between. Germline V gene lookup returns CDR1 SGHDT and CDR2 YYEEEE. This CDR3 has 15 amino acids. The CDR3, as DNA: TGTGCCAGCAGCTTCTGGGGCGGAGAGAGGAGTGGGCAGTACTTC. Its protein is CASSFWGGERSGQYF.

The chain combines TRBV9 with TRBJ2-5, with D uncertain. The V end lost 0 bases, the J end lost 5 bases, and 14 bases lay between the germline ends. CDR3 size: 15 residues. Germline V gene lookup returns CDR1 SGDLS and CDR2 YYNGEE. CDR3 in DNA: TGTGCCAGCAGCGTAGGGCCAGCCCCTGGGGAGACCCAGTACTTC. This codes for CASSVGPAPGETQYF. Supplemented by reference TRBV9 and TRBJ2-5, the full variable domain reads DSGVTQTPKHLITATGQRVTLRCSPRSGDLSVYWYQQSLDQGLQFLIQYYNGEERAKGNILERFSAQQFPDLHSELNLSSLELGDSALYFCASSVGPAPGETQYFGPGTRLLVL.

The CDR3 protein is CASSVRQGGVTDTQYF. The CDR3 DNA reads as TGTGCCAGCAGCGTCCGCCAGGGGGGTGTAACAGATACGCAGTATTTT. This chain links TRBV7-2 with TRBJ2-3; TRBD1 is a possible D gene (7 bases). This CDR3 contains 16 residues. V shed 5 bases and J shed 3 bases, with 18 bases lying between them. Germline CDR1 is SGHTA and CDR2 is FQGNSA.

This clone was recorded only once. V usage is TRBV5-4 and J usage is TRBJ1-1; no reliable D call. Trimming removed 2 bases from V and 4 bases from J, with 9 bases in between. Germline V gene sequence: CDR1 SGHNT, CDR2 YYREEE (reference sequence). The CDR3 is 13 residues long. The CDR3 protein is CASSFSGSTEAFF. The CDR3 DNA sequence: TGTGCCAGCAGCTTTTCGGGGAGCACTGAAGCTTTCTTT.

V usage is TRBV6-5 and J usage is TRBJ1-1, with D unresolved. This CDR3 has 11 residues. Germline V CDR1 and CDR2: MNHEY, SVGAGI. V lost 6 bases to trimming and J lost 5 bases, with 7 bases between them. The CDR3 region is CASRGWTEAFF. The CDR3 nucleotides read TGTGCCAGCAGGGGATGGACTGAAGCTTTCTTT.

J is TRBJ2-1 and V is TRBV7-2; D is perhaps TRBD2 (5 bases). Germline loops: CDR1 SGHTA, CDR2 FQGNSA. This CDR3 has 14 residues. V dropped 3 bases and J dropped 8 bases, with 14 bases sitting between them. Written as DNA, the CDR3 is TGTGCCAGCAGCTTGGGTTTAGCGACCGATGAGCAGTTCTTC. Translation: CASSLGLATDEQFF.

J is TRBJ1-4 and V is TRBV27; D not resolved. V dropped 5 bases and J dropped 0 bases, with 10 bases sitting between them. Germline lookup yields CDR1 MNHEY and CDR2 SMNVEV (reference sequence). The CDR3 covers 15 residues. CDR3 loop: CASSRLVATNEKLFF. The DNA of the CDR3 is TGTGCCAGCAGTCGACTAGTTGCAACTAATGAAAAACTGTTTTTT.

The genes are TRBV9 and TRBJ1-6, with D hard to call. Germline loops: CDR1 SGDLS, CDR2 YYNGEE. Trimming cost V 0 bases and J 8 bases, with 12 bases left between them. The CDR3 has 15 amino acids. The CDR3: CASSVGASLDSPLHF. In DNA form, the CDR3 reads TGTGCCAGCAGCGTAGGGGCCTCTTTGGATTCACCCCTCCACTTT.

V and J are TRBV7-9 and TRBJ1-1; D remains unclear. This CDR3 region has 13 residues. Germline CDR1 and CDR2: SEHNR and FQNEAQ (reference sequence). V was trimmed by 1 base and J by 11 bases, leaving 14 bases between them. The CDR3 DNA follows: TGTGCCAGCAGCTTAGAGGCTGGGAACGGGGCTTTCTTT. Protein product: CASSLEAGNGAFF.

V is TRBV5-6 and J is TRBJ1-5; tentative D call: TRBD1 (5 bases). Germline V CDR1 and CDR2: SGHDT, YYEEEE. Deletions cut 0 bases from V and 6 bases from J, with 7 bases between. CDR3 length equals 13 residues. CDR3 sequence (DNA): TGTGCCAGCAGCTTGGTGGGGGTTCAGCCCCAGCATTTT. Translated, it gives CASSLVGVQPQHF.

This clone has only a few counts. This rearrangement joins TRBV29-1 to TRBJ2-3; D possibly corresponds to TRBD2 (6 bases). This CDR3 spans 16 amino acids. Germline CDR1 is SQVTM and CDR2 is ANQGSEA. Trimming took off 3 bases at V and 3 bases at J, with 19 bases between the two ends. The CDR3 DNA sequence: TGCAGCGTTGAGGGAGGAGGCGGTGGGGCGACAGATACGCAGTATTTT. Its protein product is CSVEGGGGGATDTQYF.

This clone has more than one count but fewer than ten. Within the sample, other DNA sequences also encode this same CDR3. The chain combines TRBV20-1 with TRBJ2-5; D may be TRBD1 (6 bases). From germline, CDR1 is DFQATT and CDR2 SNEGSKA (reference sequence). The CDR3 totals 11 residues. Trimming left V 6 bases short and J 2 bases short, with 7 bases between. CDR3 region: CSADRQETQYF. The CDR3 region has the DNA TGCAGTGCCGACAGGCAAGAGACCCAGTACTTC.

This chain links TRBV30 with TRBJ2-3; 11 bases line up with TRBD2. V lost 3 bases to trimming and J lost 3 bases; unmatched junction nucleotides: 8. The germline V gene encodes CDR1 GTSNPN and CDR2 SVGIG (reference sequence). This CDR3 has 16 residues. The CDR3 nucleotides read TGTGCCTGGAGAACTAGCGGGGGATACGCAACAGATACGCAGTATTTT. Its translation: CAWRTSGGYATDTQYF.

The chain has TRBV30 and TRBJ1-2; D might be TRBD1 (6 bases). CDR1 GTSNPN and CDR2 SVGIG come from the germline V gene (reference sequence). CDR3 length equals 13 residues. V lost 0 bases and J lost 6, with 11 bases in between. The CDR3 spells CAWSVRGGNGYTF. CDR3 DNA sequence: TGTGCCTGGAGTGTCAGGGGTGGAAATGGCTACACCTTC.

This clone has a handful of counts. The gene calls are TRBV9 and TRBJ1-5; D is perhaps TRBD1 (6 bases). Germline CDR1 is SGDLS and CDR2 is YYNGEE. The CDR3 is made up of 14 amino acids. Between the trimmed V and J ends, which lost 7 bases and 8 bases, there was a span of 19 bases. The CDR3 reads CASGSGTPGEPQHF. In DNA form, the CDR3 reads TGTGCCAGCGGCTCCGGGACACCCGGGGAGCCCCAGCATTTT.

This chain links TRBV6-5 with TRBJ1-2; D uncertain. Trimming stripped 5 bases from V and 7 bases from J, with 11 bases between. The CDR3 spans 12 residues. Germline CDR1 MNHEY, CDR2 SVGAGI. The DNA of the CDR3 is TGTGCCAGCAGTCACGGGGAGGTTGGCTACACCTTC. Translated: CASSHGEVGYTF.

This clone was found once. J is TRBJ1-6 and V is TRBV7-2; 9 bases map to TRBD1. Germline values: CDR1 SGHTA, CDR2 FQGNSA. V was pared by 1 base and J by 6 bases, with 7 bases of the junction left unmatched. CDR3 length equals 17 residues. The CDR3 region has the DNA TGTGCCAGCAGCTTAGGGGGATTGGGACAGGGTAATTCACCCCTCCACTTT. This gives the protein CASSLGGLGQGNSPLHF.

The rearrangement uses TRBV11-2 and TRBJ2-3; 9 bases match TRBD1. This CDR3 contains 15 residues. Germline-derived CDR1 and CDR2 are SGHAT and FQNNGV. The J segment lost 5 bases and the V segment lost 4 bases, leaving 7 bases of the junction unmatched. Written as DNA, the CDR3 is TGTGCCAGCAGCTCCTACAGGGGGCGGGGAGATACGCAGTATTTT. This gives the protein CASSSYRGRGDTQYF. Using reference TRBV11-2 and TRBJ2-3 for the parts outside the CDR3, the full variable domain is EAGVAQSPRYKIIEKRQSVAFWCNPISGHATLYWYQQILGQGPKLLIQFQNNGVVDDSQLPKDRFSAERLKGVDSTLKIQPAKLEDSAVYLCASSSYRGRGDTQYFGPGTRLTVL.

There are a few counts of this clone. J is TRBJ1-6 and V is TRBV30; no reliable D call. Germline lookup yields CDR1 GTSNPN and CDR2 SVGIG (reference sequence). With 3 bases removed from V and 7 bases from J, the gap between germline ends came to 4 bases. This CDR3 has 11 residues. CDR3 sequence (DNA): TGTGCCTGGAGGGCCAATTCACCCCTCCACTTT. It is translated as CAWRANSPLHF.

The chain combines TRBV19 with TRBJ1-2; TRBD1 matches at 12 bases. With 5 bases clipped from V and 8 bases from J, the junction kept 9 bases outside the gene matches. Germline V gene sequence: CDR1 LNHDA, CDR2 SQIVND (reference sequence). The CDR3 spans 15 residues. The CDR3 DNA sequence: TGTGCCAGTAGTGCGCTAGGGACAGGGGGCACCGGCTACACCTTC. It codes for CASSALGTGGTGYTF.

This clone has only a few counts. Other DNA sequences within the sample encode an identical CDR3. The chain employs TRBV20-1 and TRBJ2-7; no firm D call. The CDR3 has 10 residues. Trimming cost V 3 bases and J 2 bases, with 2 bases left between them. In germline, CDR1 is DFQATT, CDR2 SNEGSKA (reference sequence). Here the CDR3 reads CSASTYEQYF. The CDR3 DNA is TGCAGTGCTAGTACCTACGAGCAGTACTTC.